This T cell receptor (beta chain) was found in a study of T cell changes during pregnancy in multiple sclerosis. Libraries were prepared by immunoSEQ multiplex PCR; TCRdb keeps only in-frame clonotypes and omits some of them. The profile covers some 11,000 clones, with 86% appearing a single time and over 12% taken by the ten largest. The material sequenced was CD8+ T cells from peripheral blood mononuclear cells, taken in the second trimester of pregnancy. The source is a female donor in good health, enrolled as a control in a pregnancy study.

CDR3 nucleotide sequence: TGTGCCACTTGTAACGGGAGGGCCTCCAGCTCCTACGAGCAGTACTTC. Its translation is CATCNGRASSSYEQYF. This sequence joins TRBV10-3 and TRBJ2-7; 8 bases agree with TRBD2. The CDR3 extends over 16 amino acids. The germline V gene has CDR1 ENHRY and CDR2 SYGVKD. Trimming at V came to 10 bases and at J to 0 bases, leaving 14 bases not matched to a gene.